Given below is one TCR beta chain in context. Its antigen specificity is not known. A much larger clone sits a single nucleotide away, making a read error possible. This sample stems from a study of T cells in Graves' hyperthyroidism and ophthalmopathy (dated by TCRdb to between 2017 and 2020). About the investigation overall: Peripheral blood samples were taken at the time of initial diagnosis, prior to any treatment. For training and testing, the approximately 97 patients in the discovery cohort were randomly divided in a 7:3 ratio. TCR Vbeta CDR3 sequencing of around 130 peripheral blood samples (more than 40 ophthalmopathy, around 80 hyperthyroidism and approximately 17 progressor patients) is reported in the paper. Thyroid tissue and blood T-cell repertoires from six Graves' hyperthyroidism patients were also compared in the study. A discovery cohort of about 95 patients, 43 with Graves' ophthalmopathy and roughly 59 with stable Graves' hyperthyroidism, was used to find distinguishing TCR V-J signatures. Prospective prediction of ophthalmopathy was tested in an independent validation cohort consisting of fewer than 20 hyperthyroidism patients and 15 or so patients who later progressed to ophthalmopathy. Once sampling was done, hyperthyroidism patients were given methimazole at a starting dose of 30 mg daily, whereas ophthalmopathy patients were given high-dose intravenous methylprednisolone.

Ophthalmopathy patients had moderately to severely active disease, with a Clinical Activity Score of 3 or more, a NOSPECS grade of 4 or more, and a disease duration of less than 3 months. Any patient with an uncontrolled infection, another autoimmune disease, pregnancy or lactation was excluded. Diagnoses were established on the basis of clinical symptoms, serum thyroxine and TRAb, thyroid ultrasound, and orbital computed tomography. Ficoll-Paque density gradient centrifugation was used to isolate PBMCs from around 10 ml of fresh peripheral blood. Total RNA was extracted using Trizol reagent, and RNA quality was assessed on an Agilent 2100 Bioanalyzer. Overall results and qualifications from the work: Sample size was not statistically predetermined, and investigators were not blinded to group allocation. Most expanded thyroid clonotypes (frequency above 0.001) were also detected in blood, suggesting blood repertoires may reflect thyroid immune responses. In validation, the model predicted progression to ophthalmopathy with about 71% sensitivity and 72% to 85% specificity, a median of around 6.6 months before onset. A 13 V-J signature model separated ophthalmopathy from stable hyperthyroidism, with around 90% sensitivity and approximately 81% specificity in cross-validation and 80%/75% in testing.

Amplification of TCR beta CDR3 regions was carried out from RNA transcripts. The first round of RT-PCR for the TCR CDR3 was performed with the HTBI primer set and the Qiagen OneStep RT-PCR kit. Libraries were constructed in a second round of multiplex PCR, after which size selection and purification were carried out. The libraries were sequenced on an Illumina HiSeq2000 using paired-end 100 bp reads. For the original study's pipeline: SOAPnuke was used to process the raw data, removing reads that contained adapters or uncalled bases, had a mean Phred below 15, or lacked an exact match to the constant primer or identifier. COPE v1.2.5 was used to merge high-quality paired reads, and clonotypes were defined as unique nucleotide sequences. Clonotypes were aligned to IMGT TRBV, TRBD and TRBJ reference segments using MiTCR v1.1. Only V-J combinations with frequency above 0.0001, covering 98% to 99.2% of repertoires, were analysed. The TCS score was defined as F50 (clonal expansion) divided by E x V (chaos), with BLOSUM62-based TCRdist calculated between CDR3 peptides within each V-J. Welch's t-statistics and random forest reduced fewer than 550 V-J features to 13, which were used in a naive Bayes classifier (R e1071). The public reads were reanalyzed by TCRdb: fastp trimming at Q25, MiXCR alignment, in-frame beta chains only. Each entry is one CDR3 protein sequence, shown with its most common DNA and genes. Here the V and J calls rest on TCRdb's processing, not on the authors' analysis. The sample yields about 640,000 distinct CDR3 sequences; roughly 20% were counted once. The biggest ten clones account for more than 30% of the sample.

The receptor comes from a man under 40 with Graves' ophthalmopathy. Sequencing was done on a sample of blood.

CDR3 protein: CARRRLAGAHEQYF. At the DNA level, the sequence is TGTGCCCGCAGAAGACTAGCGGGAGCTCACGAGCAGTACTTC. The receptor chain draws on TRBV12-3 or TRBV12-4 and TRBJ2-7; the central 12 bases match TRBD2. The CDR3 holds 14 amino acids from the cysteine to the phenylalanine. The only DNA kept is the CDR3, 42 bases in frame from the first base.